This entry lists 10 T cell receptor beta chains sequenced from one sample in a study of blood T cell repertoires in COVID-19. Some clones are missing from TCRdb's copy, which holds only in-frame ones; the method was immunoSEQ multiplex PCR. The data contain roughly 330,000 clones, 65% to 85% of them singletons. The specimen sequenced was peripheral blood. The receptors derive from a woman between 45 and 65 years old with acute or convalescent COVID-19.

The V and J genes are TRBV27 and TRBJ2-1; TRBD2 matches at 15 bases. Losses at the gene ends were 7 bases for V and 7 bases for J; bases not matched to a gene: 8. Per the germline V gene, CDR1 is MNHEY and CDR2 is SMNVEV (reference sequence). There are 16 residues in the CDR3. In DNA form, the CDR3 reads TGTGCCAGCATCAAAATCGGGACTAGCGGGGGGAATGAGCAGTTCTTC. It encodes CASIKIGTSGGNEQFF.

The chain has TRBV6-6 and TRBJ2-7; 8 bases fit TRBD1. The trim removed 2 bases at V and 5 bases at J, leaving 11 bases unmatched. The germline CDR1 and CDR2 sequences are MNHNY and SVGAGI (reference sequence). There are 16 residues in the CDR3. In DNA form, the CDR3 reads TGTGCCAGCAGTTACCTAGGACAGGGATCCCTCCACGAGCAGTACGTC. This encodes CASSYLGQGSLHEQYV.

This clone was found a few times. Here the CDR3 reads CASDTGGRMNTEAFF. In DNA form, the CDR3 reads TGTGCCAGTGATACAGGGGGCCGAATGAACACTGAAGCTTTCTTT. The gene calls are TRBV19 and TRBJ1-1; 9 nucleotides line up with TRBD1. The germline V gene has CDR1 LNHDA and CDR2 SQIVND (reference sequence). J lost 0 bases, V lost 8 bases, and 7 bases had no gene match. The CDR3 is made up of 15 amino acids. Drawing the rest from reference TRBV19 and TRBJ1-1, the complete variable domain is DGGITQSPKYLFRKEGQNVTLSCEQNLNHDAMYWYRQDPGQGLRLIYYSQIVNDFQKGDIAEGYSVSREKKESFPLTVTSAQKNPTAFYLCASDTGGRMNTEAFFGQGTRLTVV.

V is TRBV19 and J is TRBJ1-5; 8 positions agree with TRBD1. CDR1 is LNHDA, CDR2 SQIVND, per germline (reference sequence). J lost 1 base, V lost 4 bases, and 9 bases had no gene match. This CDR3 contains 17 residues. Here the CDR3 DNA reads TGTGCCAGTAGTACCAGCGACAGGGGCAGCAGCAATCAGCCCCAGCATTTT. Translating gives CASSTSDRGSSNQPQHF.

The chain is built from TRBV10-2 and TRBJ1-5; possible D gene TRBD1, 6 bases. Per the germline V gene, CDR1 is WSHSY and CDR2 is SAAADI. V lost 7 bases, J lost 6 bases, and 13 bases lay in between. This CDR3 is built from 13 residues. CDR3 in amino acids: CASTSGVGQPQHF. In nucleotides, the CDR3 is TGCGCCAGCACCTCAGGGGTTGGTCAGCCCCAGCATTTT.

J is TRBJ1-5 and V is TRBV7-8; TRBD1 is a possible D gene (5 bases). Per the germline V gene, CDR1 is SGHVS and CDR2 is FQNEAQ. The CDR3 length is 14 residues. V was trimmed by 0 bases and J by 5 bases, leaving 8 bases between them. The CDR3 here is CASSLATADQPQHF. The DNA of the CDR3 is TGTGCCAGCAGCTTAGCGACAGCTGATCAGCCCCAGCATTTT.

The chain recombines TRBV19 with TRBJ1-5; 7 nucleotides line up with TRBD1. The CDR3 totals 12 residues. Germline CDR1 LNHDA, CDR2 SQIVND (reference sequence). J lost 5 bases, V lost 9 bases, and 4 bases had no gene match. CDR3 nucleotides: TGTGCCAGCAGGACAGGCCATCAGCCCCAGCATTTT. Protein product: CASRTGHQPQHF.

The J gene is TRBJ2-3, the V gene TRBV11-3; D gene unclear. The germline V and J ends were trimmed by 5 bases and 14 bases, with 8 bases remaining between them. Germline V CDR1 and CDR2: SGHNT, YENEEA. CDR3 length: 9 amino acids. CDR3 sequence (DNA): TGTGCCAGCAGCCGTACGAGGTATTTT. Residues: CASSRTRYF.

This clone was detected once. The chain employs TRBV18 and TRBJ2-3; D call uncertain. Germline CDR1 and CDR2: KGHSH and LQKENI. Trimming took 4 bases from V and 8 from J, leaving 10 bases between them. This CDR3 contains 12 residues. The CDR3 region has the DNA TGTGCCAGCTCACTGGGCCAAGGTACGCAGTATTTT. It encodes CASSLGQGTQYF.

The gene calls are TRBV4-1 and TRBJ1-1, with unresolved D. V lost 1 base and J 0 bases, leaving 6 bases between the germline ends. The CDR3 loop spans 14 amino acids. Germline assignment: CDR1 MGHRA and CDR2 YSYEKL. CDR3 coding DNA: TGCGCCAGCAGCCAAGCCACAGTGAACACTGAAGCTTTCTTT. Its protein product is CASSQATVNTEAFF.